Listed below are T cell receptor beta chains from one sample, sequenced in a study of brain T cells in children with intractable seizures. The protocol was immunoSEQ multiplex PCR, while the TCRdb copy is restricted to in-frame clones and leaves out a portion. This table has about 340,000 clones, about 94% appearing once. The material sequenced was peripheral blood, taken roughly 5 months after surgery. The receptors stem from a boy under three years old with tuberous sclerosis and intractable seizures. CDR3s include the opening cysteine and the closing phenylalanine or tryptophan. The D gene is left open where the match is weak. For some rows the clone size is stated as once, few or many, or as a class when expanded; others skip it.

V	J	D	size	length	CDR3	DNA
TRBV12-3/TRBV12-4	TRBJ2-1	-	-	12	CASSFRRGEQFF	TGTGCCAGCAGTTTTCGGCGGGGAGAGCAGTTCTTC
TRBV9	TRBJ1-5	-	-	15	CASSVGGGTDQPQHF	TGTGCCAGCAGCGTCGGCGGGGGAACTGATCAGCCCCAGCATTTT
TRBV5-1	TRBJ1-2	-	once	15	CASTVWAAGDYGYTF	TGCGCCAGCACGGTTTGGGCAGCGGGGGACTATGGCTACACCTTC
TRBV6-1	TRBJ2-5	TRBD2	-	15	CASSERLAGRETQYF	TGTGCCAGCAGTGAGAGACTAGCGGGAAGGGAGACCCAGTACTTC
TRBV5-8	TRBJ1-6	TRBD1	-	14	CASSADRGNSPLHF	TGTGCCAGCAGCGCCGACAGGGGTAATTCACCCCTCCACTTT
TRBV11-3	TRBJ2-5	TRBD2	-	18	CASSLDTWGLAGVETQYF	TGTGCCAGCAGCTTAGATACCTGGGGACTAGCGGGAGTAGAGACCCAGTACTTC
TRBV6-1	TRBJ1-1	-	-	12	CASSEVGSEAFF	TGTGCCAGCAGTGAAGTGGGCTCTGAAGCTTTCTTT
TRBV27	TRBJ1-2	TRBD1	once	15	CASTPLGRDSYGYTF	TGTGCCAGCACCCCCCTAGGCAGGGACAGCTATGGCTACACCTTC
TRBV12-3/TRBV12-4	TRBJ2-1	-	-	13	CASRRALGNEQFF	TGTGCCAGCCGGAGGGCCCTCGGCAATGAGCAGTTCTTC
TRBV5-6	TRBJ2-7	-	-	13	CASSLIQSREQYF	TGTGCCAGCAGCTTGATTCAGAGCCGCGAGCAGTACTTC
TRBV7-3	TRBJ2-1	-	-	14	CASSPTYASNEQFF	TGTGCCAGCAGCCCAACATACGCCAGCAATGAGCAGTTCTTC
TRBV19	TRBJ2-3	TRBD2	-	14	CASSGTSRADTQYF	TGTGCCAGTAGTGGGACTAGCCGGGCAGATACGCAGTATTTT
TRBV5-8	TRBJ2-3	-	-	12	CASSLALDTQYF	TGTGCCAGCAGCTTGGCCTTGGATACGCAGTATTTT
TRBV6-7	TRBJ1-2	-	-	14	CASTKIREYYGYTF	TGTGCCAGCACCAAAATCAGGGAATACTATGGCTACACCTTC
TRBV9	TRBJ1-6	TRBD1	once	14	CASSDRGHNSPLHF	TGTGCCAGCAGCGACAGGGGGCATAATTCACCCCTCCACTTT
TRBV11-3	TRBJ2-5	TRBD2	-	14	CASTPGGLQETQYF	TGTGCCAGCACGCCGGGAGGTTTACAAGAGACCCAGTACTTC
TRBV7-2	TRBJ2-7	TRBD1	-	15	CASSVDRASSYEQYF	TGTGCCAGCAGCGTCGACAGGGCCAGCTCCTACGAGCAGTACTTC
TRBV5-4	TRBJ2-3	-	-	13	CASSPGGRKTQYF	TGTGCCAGCAGCCCCGGGGGCCGGAAAACGCAGTATTTT
TRBV4-1	TRBJ2-1	-	-	18	CASSQYAPGATSYNEQFF	TGCGCCAGCAGCCAATACGCCCCCGGAGCGACGTCCTACAATGAGCAGTTCTTC